These 8 T cell receptor beta chains originate from one sample sequenced in a study of identifying expanded T cells in peripheral blood. Sequencing used immunoSEQ multiplex PCR; TCRdb keeps in-frame clones, though not all of them. The repertoire includes approximately 85,000 clones, about 83% of them detected once, and 15% to 20% sits in the top ten. Sequenced sample: blood. The receptors were gathered from a person aged 18 to 75 in good health.

The chain couples TRBV7-9 to TRBJ1-5; D perhaps matches TRBD1 (6 bases). V was clipped by 3 bases and J by 2 bases, with 11 bases between them. The CDR3 length is 15 residues. The germline V gene encodes CDR1 SEHNR and CDR2 FQNEAQ (reference sequence). In nucleotides, the CDR3 is TGTGCCAGCAGCTTGACAGGTTCGGGCAATCAGCCCCAGCATTTT. Amino acids: CASSLTGSGNQPQHF. The full variable domain, rest sourced from reference TRBV7-9 and TRBJ1-5, is DTGVSQNPRHKITKRGQNVTFRCDPISEHNRLYWYRQTLGQGPEFLTYFQNEAQLEKSRLLSDRFSAERPKGSFSTLEIQRTEQGDSAMYLCASSLTGSGNQPQHFGDGTRLSIL.

The V call is TRBV7-6, the J call TRBJ2-6; perhaps TRBD1 as D (6 bases). The germline gives CDR1 SGHVS, CDR2 FNYEAQ. This CDR3 is built from 17 residues. V lost 5 bases and J 0 bases, leaving 14 bases between the germline ends. CDR3 protein: CASSLPGQFSGANVLTF. The CDR3 DNA reads TGTGCCAGCAGCCTACCGGGACAATTCTCTGGGGCCAACGTCCTGACTTTC.

A few counts support this clone. This sequence joins TRBV6-1 and TRBJ2-7, with 7 bases lining up with TRBD1. J lost 1 base, V lost 7 bases, and 7 bases had no gene match. Germline CDR1 is MNHNS and CDR2 is SASEGT. The CDR3 runs to 14 residues. The CDR3 DNA sequence: TGTGCCAGCAACTCGCCGGGACAGTCCTACGAGCAGTACTTC. This codes for CASNSPGQSYEQYF.

The chain couples TRBV6-6 to TRBJ2-5, with 8 nucleotides matching TRBD1. The V segment lost 2 bases and the J segment 1 base; nucleotides outside the gene matches: 3. Germline lookup yields CDR1 MNHNY and CDR2 SVGAGI (reference sequence). The CDR3 is 15 amino acids. Here the CDR3 DNA reads TGTGCCAGCAGTTACACTACAGGGGGCCAAGAGACCCAGTACTTC. It specifies CASSYTTGGQETQYF.

In this sample, this clone turned up once. J is TRBJ2-7 and V is TRBV6-6, with TRBD2 as a possible D gene (6 bases). There are 15 residues in the CDR3. V shed 5 bases and J shed 2 bases, with 16 bases lying between them. Germline CDR1 is MNHNY and CDR2 is SVGAGI (reference sequence). The CDR3 loop reads CASSEDWRGPYEQYF. The CDR3 nucleotides are TGTGCCAGCAGTGAGGACTGGCGGGGACCCTACGAGCAGTACTTC.

This chain connects TRBV6-4 to TRBJ2-1; tentative D call: TRBD2 (6 bases). V lost 3 bases, J lost 7 bases, and 10 bases lay in between. Germline lookup yields CDR1 MRHNA and CDR2 SNTAGT. The CDR3 runs to 13 residues. Written as DNA, the CDR3 is TGTGCCAGCAGTGAAGGGAGGAGGAATGAGCAGTTCTTC. Residues: CASSEGRRNEQFF.

The chain couples TRBV27 to TRBJ2-7; 7 bases align to TRBD1. This CDR3 spans 13 amino acids. Per germline, CDR1 MNHEY and CDR2 SMNVEV (reference sequence). V shed 4 bases and J 2 bases; nucleotides not matched to a gene: 2. The CDR3, as DNA: TGTGCCAGCAGTTGGGACAGAACCTACGAGCAGTACTTC. Protein: CASSWDRTYEQYF.

This rearrangement joins TRBV7-2 to TRBJ2-3, with D hard to call. CDR3 length: 13 residues. V dropped 6 bases and J dropped 6 bases, with 13 bases sitting between them. CDR1 and CDR2 (germline): SGHTA, FQGNSA. The CDR3 sequence is CASSTLVGDTQYF. The DNA for the CDR3 is TGTGCCAGCAGTACACTTGTGGGGGATACGCAGTATTTT.